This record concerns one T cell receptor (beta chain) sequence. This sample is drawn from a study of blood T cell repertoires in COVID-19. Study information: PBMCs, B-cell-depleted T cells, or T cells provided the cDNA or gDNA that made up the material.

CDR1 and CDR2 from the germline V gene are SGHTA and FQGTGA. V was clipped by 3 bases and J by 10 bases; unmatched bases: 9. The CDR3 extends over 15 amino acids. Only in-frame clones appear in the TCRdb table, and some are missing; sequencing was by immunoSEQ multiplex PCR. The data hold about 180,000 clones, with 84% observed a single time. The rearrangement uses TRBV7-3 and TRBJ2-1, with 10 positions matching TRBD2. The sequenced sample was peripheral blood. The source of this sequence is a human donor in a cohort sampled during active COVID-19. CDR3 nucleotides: TGTGCCAGCAGCTTGTGGAGCGGGGGGGCACAAGAGCAGTTCTTC. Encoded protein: CASSLWSGGAQEQFF.